The next 3 T cell receptor beta chains were all read from a single sample in a study of blood T cell repertoires in COVID-19. Assay: immunoSEQ multiplex PCR; the TCRdb copy retains only in-frame clones and omits some. The table records 110,000 to 150,000 clones, roughly 85% of them present only once. Sequences were obtained from PBMCs or T cells enriched from blood (not recorded which). These TCRs come from a man between 45 and 60 years old who had recovered from COVID-19.

The CDR3 spells CASSDQPMGSDRQERETQYF. CDR3 nucleotides: TGTGCCAGCAGTGACCAACCCATGGGTTCGGACAGGCAGGAGAGGGAGACCCAGTACTTC. The rearrangement uses TRBV6-1 and TRBJ2-5, with 7 bases aligning to TRBD1. The germline gives CDR1 MNHNS, CDR2 SASEGT. The ends lost 3 bases at V and 5 bases at J; junction bases unmatched: 24. The length of the CDR3 is 20 residues.

The chain couples TRBV10-3 to TRBJ2-3; D remains ambiguous. Between the trimmed V and J ends, which lost 2 bases and 6 bases, there was a span of 6 bases. In germline, CDR1 is ENHRY, CDR2 SYGVKD. This CDR3 is 12 amino acids long. The CDR3 sequence is CAISEQADTQYF. CDR3 sequence (DNA): TGTGCCATCAGTGAGCAGGCTGATACGCAGTATTTT.

This rearrangement joins TRBV28 to TRBJ1-2; perhaps TRBD1 as D (5 bases). Germline CDR1 MDHEN, CDR2 SYDVKM. The CDR3 has 14 residues. Trimming left V 1 base short and J 2 bases short, with 8 bases between. The CDR3 is CASSLSGRNYGYTF. CDR3 nucleotides: TGTGCCAGCAGTTTATCAGGGAGGAACTATGGCTACACCTTC.